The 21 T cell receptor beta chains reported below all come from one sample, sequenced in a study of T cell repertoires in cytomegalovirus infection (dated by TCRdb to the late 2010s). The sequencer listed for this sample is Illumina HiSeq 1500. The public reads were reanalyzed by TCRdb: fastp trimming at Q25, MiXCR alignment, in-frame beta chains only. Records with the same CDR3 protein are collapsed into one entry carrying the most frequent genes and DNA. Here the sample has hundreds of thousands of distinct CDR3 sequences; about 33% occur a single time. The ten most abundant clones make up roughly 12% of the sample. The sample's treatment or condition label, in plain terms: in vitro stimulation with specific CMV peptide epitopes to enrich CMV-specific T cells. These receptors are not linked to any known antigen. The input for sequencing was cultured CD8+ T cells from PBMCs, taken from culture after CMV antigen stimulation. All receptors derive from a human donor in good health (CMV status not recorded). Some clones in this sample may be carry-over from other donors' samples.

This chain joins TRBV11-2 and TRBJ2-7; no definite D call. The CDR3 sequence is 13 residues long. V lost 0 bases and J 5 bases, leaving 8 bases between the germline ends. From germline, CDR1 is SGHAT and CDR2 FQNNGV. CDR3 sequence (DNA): TGTGCCAGCAGCTTAGAAAGAGTGAACGAGCAGTACGTC. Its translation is CASSLERVNEQYV.

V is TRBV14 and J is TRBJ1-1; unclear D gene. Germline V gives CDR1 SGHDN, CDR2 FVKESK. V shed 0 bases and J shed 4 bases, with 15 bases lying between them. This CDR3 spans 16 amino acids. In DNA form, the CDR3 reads TGTGCCAGCAGCCAAGATCCCGGGATCGTAAGCACTGAAGCTTTCTTT. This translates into CASSQDPGIVSTEAFF.

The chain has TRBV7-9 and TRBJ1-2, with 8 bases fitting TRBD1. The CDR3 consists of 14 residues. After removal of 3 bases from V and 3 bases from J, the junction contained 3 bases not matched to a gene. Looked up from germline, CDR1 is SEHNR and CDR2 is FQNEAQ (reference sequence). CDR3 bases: TGTGCCAGCAGCTTGGGGGACAGGTACTATGGCTACACCTTC. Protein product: CASSLGDRYYGYTF. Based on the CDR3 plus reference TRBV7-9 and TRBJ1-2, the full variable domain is DTGVSQNPRHKITKRGQNVTFRCDPISEHNRLYWYRQTLGQGPEFLTYFQNEAQLEKSRLLSDRFSAERPKGSFSTLEIQRTEQGDSAMYLCASSLGDRYYGYTFGSGTRLTVV.

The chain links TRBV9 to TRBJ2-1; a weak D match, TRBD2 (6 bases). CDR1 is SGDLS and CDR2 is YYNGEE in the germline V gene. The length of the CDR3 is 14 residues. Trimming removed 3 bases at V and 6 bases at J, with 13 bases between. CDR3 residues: CASSALSGSNEQFF. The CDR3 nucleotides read TGTGCCAGCAGCGCCTTAAGCGGGTCCAATGAGCAGTTCTTC.

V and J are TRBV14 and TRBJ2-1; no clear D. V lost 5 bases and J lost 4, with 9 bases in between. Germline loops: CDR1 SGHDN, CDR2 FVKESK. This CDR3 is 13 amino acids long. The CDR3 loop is CASSVATYNEQFF. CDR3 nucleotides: TGTGCCAGCAGCGTAGCCACGTACAATGAGCAGTTCTTC.

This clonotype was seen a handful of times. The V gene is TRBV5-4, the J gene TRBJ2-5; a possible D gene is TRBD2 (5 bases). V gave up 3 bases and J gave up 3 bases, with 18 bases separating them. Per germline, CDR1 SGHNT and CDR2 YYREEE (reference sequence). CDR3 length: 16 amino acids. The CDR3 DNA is TGTGCCAGCAGCTCGGGGTCGGCATATCCGGAAGAGACCCAGTACTTC. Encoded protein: CASSSGSAYPEETQYF.

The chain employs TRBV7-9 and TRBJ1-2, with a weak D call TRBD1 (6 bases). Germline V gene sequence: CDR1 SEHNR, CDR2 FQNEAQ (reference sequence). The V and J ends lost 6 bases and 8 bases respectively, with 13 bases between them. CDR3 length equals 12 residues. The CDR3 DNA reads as TGTGCCAGCAGATCAGACAGGCCCGGCTACACCTTC. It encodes CASRSDRPGYTF. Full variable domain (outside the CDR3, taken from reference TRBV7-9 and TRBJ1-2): DTGVSQNPRHKITKRGQNVTFRCDPISEHNRLYWYRQTLGQGPEFLTYFQNEAQLEKSRLLSDRFSAERPKGSFSTLEIQRTEQGDSAMYLCASRSDRPGYTFGSGTRLTVV.

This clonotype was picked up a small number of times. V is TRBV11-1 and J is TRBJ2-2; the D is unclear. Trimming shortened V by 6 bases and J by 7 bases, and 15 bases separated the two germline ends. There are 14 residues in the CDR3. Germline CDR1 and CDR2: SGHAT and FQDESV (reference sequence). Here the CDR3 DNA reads TGTGCCAGCAGATTCAGGTTGTCTGTCGGGGAGCTGTTTTTT. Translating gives CASRFRLSVGELFF. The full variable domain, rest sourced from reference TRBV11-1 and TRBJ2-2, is EAEVAQSPRYKITEKSQAVAFWCDPISGHATLYWYRQILGQGPELLVQFQDESVVDDSQLPKDRFSAERLKGVDSTLKIQPAELGDSAMYLCASRFRLSVGELFFGEGSRLTVL.

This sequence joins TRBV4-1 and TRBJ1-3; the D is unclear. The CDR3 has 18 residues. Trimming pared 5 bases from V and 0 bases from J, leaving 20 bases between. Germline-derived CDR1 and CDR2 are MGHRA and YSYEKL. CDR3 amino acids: CASSKVRHTRFSGNTIYF. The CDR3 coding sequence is TGCGCCAGCAGCAAGGTCAGGCACACGCGTTTCTCTGGAAACACCATATATTTT.

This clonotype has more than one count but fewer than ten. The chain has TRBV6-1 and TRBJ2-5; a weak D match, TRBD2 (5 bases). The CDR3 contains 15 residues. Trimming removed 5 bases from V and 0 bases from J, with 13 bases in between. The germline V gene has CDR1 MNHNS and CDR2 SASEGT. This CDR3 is CASSSPGVYQETQYF. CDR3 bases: TGTGCCAGCAGTTCTCCCGGGGTTTACCAAGAGACCCAGTACTTC.

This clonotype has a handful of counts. The CDR3 here is CATSYVGAEAFF. CDR3 bases: TGTGCCACCAGCTATGTAGGGGCTGAAGCTTTCTTT. The gene calls are TRBV15 and TRBJ1-1, with D maybe TRBD1 (5 bases). Germline V gene lookup returns CDR1 LNHNV and CDR2 YYDKDF (reference sequence). Trimming took off 5 bases at V and 6 bases at J, with 10 bases between the two ends. This CDR3 spans 12 amino acids.

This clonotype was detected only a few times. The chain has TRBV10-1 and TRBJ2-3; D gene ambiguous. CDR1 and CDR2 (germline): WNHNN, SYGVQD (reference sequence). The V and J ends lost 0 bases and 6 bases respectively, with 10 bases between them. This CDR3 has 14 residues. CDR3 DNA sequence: TGCGCCAGCAGTGAGTCGGTCCTTGCGGATACGCAGTATTTT. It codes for CASSESVLADTQYF.

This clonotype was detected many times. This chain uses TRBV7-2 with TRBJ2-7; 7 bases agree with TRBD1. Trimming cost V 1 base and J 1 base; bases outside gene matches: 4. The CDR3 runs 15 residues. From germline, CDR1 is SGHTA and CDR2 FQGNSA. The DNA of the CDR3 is TGTGCCAGCAGCTTAGGCCAGGGGGAATCCTACGAGCAGTACTTC. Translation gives CASSLGQGESYEQYF.

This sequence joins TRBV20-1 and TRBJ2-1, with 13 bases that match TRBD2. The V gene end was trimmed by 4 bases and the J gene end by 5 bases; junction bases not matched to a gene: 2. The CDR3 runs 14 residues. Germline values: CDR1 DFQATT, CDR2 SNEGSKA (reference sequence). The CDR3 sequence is CSATLAGGNNEQFF. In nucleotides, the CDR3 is TGCAGTGCTACACTAGCGGGGGGGAACAATGAGCAGTTCTTC.

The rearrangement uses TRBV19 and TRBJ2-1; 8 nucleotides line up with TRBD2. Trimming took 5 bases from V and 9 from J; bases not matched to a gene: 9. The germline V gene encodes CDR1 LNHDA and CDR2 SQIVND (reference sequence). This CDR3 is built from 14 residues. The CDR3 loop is CASSPRGGVLEQFF. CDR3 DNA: TGTGCCAGTAGTCCCCGGGGGGGGGTACTTGAGCAGTTCTTC.

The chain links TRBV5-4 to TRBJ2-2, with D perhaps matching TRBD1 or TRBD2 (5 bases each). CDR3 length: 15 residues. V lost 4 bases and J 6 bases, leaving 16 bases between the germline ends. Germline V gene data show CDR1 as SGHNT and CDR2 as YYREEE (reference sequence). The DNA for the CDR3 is TGTGCCAGCAGCCATGGGAGAGGGGTAGCCGGGGAGCTGTTTTTT. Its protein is CASSHGRGVAGELFF.

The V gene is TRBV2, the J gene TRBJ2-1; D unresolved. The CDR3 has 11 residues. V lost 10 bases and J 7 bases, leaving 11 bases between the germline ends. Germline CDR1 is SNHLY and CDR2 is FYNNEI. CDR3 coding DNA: TGTGCCACATGGGTCCGAAATGAGCAGTTCTTC. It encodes CATWVRNEQFF.

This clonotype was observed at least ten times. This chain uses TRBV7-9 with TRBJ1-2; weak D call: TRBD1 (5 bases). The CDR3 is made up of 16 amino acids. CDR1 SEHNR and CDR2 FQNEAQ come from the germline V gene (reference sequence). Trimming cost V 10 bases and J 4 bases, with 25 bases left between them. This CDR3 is CATPAGGSNGAYGYTF. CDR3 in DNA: TGTGCCACGCCAGCAGGAGGGTCCAATGGGGCCTATGGCTACACCTTC.

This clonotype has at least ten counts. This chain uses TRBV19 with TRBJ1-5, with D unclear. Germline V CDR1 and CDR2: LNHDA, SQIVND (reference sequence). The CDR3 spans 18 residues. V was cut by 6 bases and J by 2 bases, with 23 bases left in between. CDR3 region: CASSTRSTRILGNQPQHF. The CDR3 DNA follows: TGTGCCAGTAGCACCCGGTCGACTCGGATACTAGGCAATCAGCCCCAGCATTTT.

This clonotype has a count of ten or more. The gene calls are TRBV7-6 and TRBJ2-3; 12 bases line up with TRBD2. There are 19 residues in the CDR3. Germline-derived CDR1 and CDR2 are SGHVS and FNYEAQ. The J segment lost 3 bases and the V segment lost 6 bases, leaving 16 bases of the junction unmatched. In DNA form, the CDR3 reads TGTGCCAGCAGTAACAGGGTAGGACTAGCGGGGTCCGGTACAGATACGCAGTATTTT. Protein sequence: CASSNRVGLAGSGTDTQYF.

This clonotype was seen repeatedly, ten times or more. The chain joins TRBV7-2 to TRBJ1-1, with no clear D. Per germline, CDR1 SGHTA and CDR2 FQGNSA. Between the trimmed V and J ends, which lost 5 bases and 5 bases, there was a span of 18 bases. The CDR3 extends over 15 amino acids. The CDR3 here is CASSPPPGYGTEAFF. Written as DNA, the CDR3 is TGTGCCAGCAGCCCACCCCCTGGGTATGGAACTGAAGCTTTCTTT.